A selection of T cell receptor beta chains follows, all from one sample in a study of T cells in localized non-small cell lung cancer. The assay was immunoSEQ multiplex PCR, and TCRdb's table has in-frame clones only and misses some. The sample contains tens of thousands of clones, roughly 89% of which appear only once. Source: peripheral blood, taken before any cancer treatment. The source is a male donor at least 60 years old with stage I lung adenocarcinoma. CDR3s include the opening cysteine and the closing phenylalanine or tryptophan. D genes are given only for firm matches. Clone size is given for some rows only: seen once, a few or many times, or a class if the clone is expanded.

d_call j_call v_call clone_size cdr3_nt cdr3_aa
- TRBJ2-5 TRBV19 - TGTGCCAGTAGTCCATTAATGGTTGGGGAGACCCAGTACTTC CASSPLMVGETQYF
TRBD1 TRBJ1-3 TRBV19 - TGTGCCAGTAGTAACCTTTTGTCCCGGACAGGGGCTGGAAACACCATATATTTT CASSNLLSRTGAGNTIYF
- TRBJ1-5 TRBV5-1 - TGCGCCAGCAGCTTGGCGGGGGCAGATCAGCCCCAGCATTTT CASSLAGADQPQHF
- TRBJ2-3 TRBV7-6 - TGTGCCAGCAGCTTAATGGTACAGGGAGAAAGCGGCGATCTCGCAGATACGCAGTATTTT CASSLMVQGESGDLADTQYF
TRBD1 TRBJ2-1 TRBV9 - TGTGCCAGCAGCGTGGCAGGACAGGCCTACAATGAGCAGTTCTTC CASSVAGQAYNEQFF
- TRBJ1-4 TRBV19 - TGTGCCAGTAGTATTGGCGGGAAAAAACTGTTTTTT CASSIGGKKLFF
TRBD1 TRBJ1-5 TRBV19 - TGTGCCAGTAGCGGACAGGGGGGGAATCAGCCCCAGCATTTT CASSGQGGNQPQHF
TRBD1 TRBJ1-6 TRBV11-2 - TGTGCCAGCAGCTCGTGGACAGGGTTTTCGCCACCCCTCCACTTT CASSSWTGFSPPLHF
- TRBJ1-2 TRBV9 - TGTGCCAGCAGCCCCCGGGAGACCCAGTATGGCTACACCTTC CASSPRETQYGYTF
- TRBJ2-2 TRBV5-8 - TGTGCCAGCAGCTTGAGGTTAGGGTCGGTCGGGGAGCTGTTTTTT CASSLRLGSVGELFF
- TRBJ1-1 TRBV9 - TGTGCCAGCAGCGTAGGAGGGGACAACACTGAAGCTTTCTTT CASSVGGDNTEAFF
- TRBJ1-6 TRBV5-1 - TGCGCCAGCAGCTTGGGACAGGAGAATTCACCCCTCCACTTT CASSLGQENSPLHF
- TRBJ1-5 TRBV30 - TGTGCCTGGAGTGTAGGGGGGATCGGACAGCCCCAGCATTTT CAWSVGGIGQPQHF
TRBD2 TRBJ2-1 TRBV18 - TGTGCCAGCTCACTCTTGAGGACTAGCGGGGGGAGCTACAATGAGCAGTTCTTC CASSLLRTSGGSYNEQFF
TRBD2 TRBJ2-1 TRBV10-1 - TGCGCCAGCAGTGAAGAAGCGGGGGGGTTATACAATGAGCAGTTCTTC CASSEEAGGLYNEQFF
- TRBJ1-2 TRBV4-2 - TGTGCCAGCAGCCAAGAACGGGGTTGGCAGGGCTGGGGCTACACCTTC CASSQERGWQGWGYTF
- TRBJ2-3 TRBV21-1 - TGTGCCAGCAGGGATCCGAGGGCAACAGATACGCAGTATTTT CASRDPRATDTQYF
- TRBJ1-1 TRBV30 few TGTGCCTGGAGTGTGGATGTGAACACTGAAGCTTTCTTT CAWSVDVNTEAFF
- TRBJ2-7 TRBV5-6 - TGTGCCAGCAGCGGGGTTCGGGGTAGCCACGAGCAGTACTTC CASSGVRGSHEQYF
- TRBJ1-3 TRBV18 - TGTGCCAGCTCACCACCAAATACCATTGGTGGAAACACCATATATTTT CASSPPNTIGGNTIYF
- TRBJ2-5 TRBV18 - TGTGCCAGCTCACCATCCGTGGGGGCCTCTGAGACCCAGTACTTC CASSPSVGASETQYF
- TRBJ2-7 TRBV28 few TGTGCCAGCAGTTCCTTGGGGGGACAGTCCTACGAGCAGTACTTC CASSSLGGQSYEQYF
- TRBJ2-2 TRBV18 - TGTGCCAGCTCACCTCGATCTACCGGGGAGCTGTTTTTT CASSPRSTGELFF
- TRBJ2-3 TRBV6-5 few TGTGCCAGCAGTTACTCTGGCGGGGCAGATACGCAGTATTTT CASSYSGGADTQYF
TRBD1 TRBJ1-3 TRBV2 - TGTGCCAGCAGTGAAATAGGGACAGAGTCTGGAAACACCATATATTTT CASSEIGTESGNTIYF
- TRBJ1-6 TRBV5-6 - TGTGCCAGCAGCGTGTGGGGGTCCTATAATTCACCCCTCCACTTT CASSVWGSYNSPLHF
TRBD2 TRBJ2-3 TRBV30 - TGTGCCTGGACTAGCGGTACAGATACGCAGTATTTT CAWTSGTDTQYF
- TRBJ2-6 TRBV19 - TGTGCCAGTAGTGCCCTCCAGGGCGCTGGGGCCAACGTCCTGACTTTC CASSALQGAGANVLTF
- TRBJ1-4 TRBV9 few TGTGCCAGCAGCGTAACGGGGAGGGCGAATGAAAAACTGTTTTTT CASSVTGRANEKLFF
- TRBJ2-2 TRBV11-2 - TGTGCCAGCAGCCGCCGAGGTAACACCGGGGAGCTGTTTTTT CASSRRGNTGELFF
- TRBJ1-6 TRBV7-2 - TGTGCCAGCAGCCTACATCCGGCGAATTCACCCCTCCACTTT CASSLHPANSPLHF
TRBD1 TRBJ1-2 TRBV28 - TGTGCCAGCAGCTCGGACAGGGGCTACACCTTC CASSSDRGYTF
TRBD1 TRBJ1-5 TRBV7-2 once TGTGCCAGCAGCTTAAGGTGGGGCAGGGGGAAGAATCAGCCCCAGCATTTT CASSLRWGRGKNQPQHF
TRBD1 TRBJ2-2 TRBV19 - TGTGCCAGTAGTATATACAGGGGAGCGAACACCGGGGAGCTGTTTTTT CASSIYRGANTGELFF
- TRBJ1-2 TRBV10-3 - TGTGCCATCAGTGACGTAAGGGCAGGGGCCAACTATGGCTACACCTTC CAISDVRAGANYGYTF
- TRBJ2-7 TRBV5-1 - TGCGCCAGCAGCTTGCAGGTTACGTCCTACGAGCAGTACTTC CASSLQVTSYEQYF
- TRBJ1-1 TRBV30 - TGTGCCTGGAGGCGGGTAGGCCTTATGAACACTGAAGCTTTCTTT CAWRRVGLMNTEAFF
TRBD1 TRBJ1-1 TRBV15 - TGTGCCACCAGCAGAGATGGGACAGGCCGTACTTTCTTT CATSRDGTGRTFF
- TRBJ2-4 TRBV15 - TGTGCCACCAGCACCCTAGCCAAAAACATTCAGTACTTC CATSTLAKNIQYF
- TRBJ1-2 TRBV28 once TGTGCCAGCAGTTTACCTGGGGCCATTAACTATGGCTACACCTTC CASSLPGAINYGYTF
- TRBJ2-1 TRBV9 - TGTGCCAGCAGCGTGGTGAGGGCCAATGAGCAGTTCTTC CASSVVRANEQFF
TRBD1 TRBJ2-7 TRBV28 - TGTGCCAGCAGCCACCTCACAGGGGGTTACGAGCAGTACTTC CASSHLTGGYEQYF
TRBD1 TRBJ2-5 TRBV4-1 - TGCGCCAGCAGCCAAGAGACAGGGTTGTCAGGGACCCAGTACTTC CASSQETGLSGTQYF
- TRBJ1-5 TRBV5-1 - TGCGCCAGCAGCTTGGGGAGCAATCAGCCCCAGCATTTT CASSLGSNQPQHF
- TRBJ2-3 TRBV7-9 - TGTGCCAGCAGCCTCACTGGGGGGACAGATACGCAGTATTTT CASSLTGGTDTQYF
- TRBJ1-5 TRBV7-2 - TGTGCCAGCAGCCCGGTAGGAAGCAATCAGCCCCAGCATTTT CASSPVGSNQPQHF
- TRBJ1-2 TRBV29-1 - TGCAGCGTTAGACAGGACTCGTATGGCTACACCTTC CSVRQDSYGYTF
TRBD1 TRBJ2-6 TRBV28 - TGTGCCAGCCGGGACAGGGGCTCTGGGGCCAACGTCCTGACTTTC CASRDRGSGANVLTF
TRBD1 TRBJ2-2 TRBV11-2 - TGTGCCAGCACCGCCGCCGGACAGGGTAACGCCGGGGAGCTGTTTTTT CASTAAGQGNAGELFF
TRBD2 TRBJ2-6 TRBV30 - TGTGCCTGGAGTGTGGGTCCGCCGGGACTATCCGTCTCTGGGGCCAACGTCCTGACTTTC CAWSVGPPGLSVSGANVLTF
- TRBJ2-3 TRBV5-6 few TGTGCCAGCAGTACACCGGGGGGCACAGATACGCAGTATTTT CASSTPGGTDTQYF
TRBD1 TRBJ2-2 TRBV30 - TGTGCCTGGAGGAAGGGACAGCTAACCGGGGAGCTGTTTTTT CAWRKGQLTGELFF
TRBD2 TRBJ2-3 TRBV5-1 few TGCGCCAGCAGGGACTCCCGGAGCGGGGGGACCTCAGTTACGCAGTATTTT CASRDSRSGGTSVTQYF
TRBD1 TRBJ1-5 TRBV5-6 - TGTGCCAGCAGCTTGACAGGGGTCAATCAGCCCCAGCATTTT CASSLTGVNQPQHF
- TRBJ1-5 TRBV7-2 - TGTGCCAGCAGCCTAATCGCTCCCAATCAGCCCCAGCATTTT CASSLIAPNQPQHF
TRBD1 TRBJ1-6 TRBV28 - TGTGCCACCTTGCCGGGACAGGAGGCTTCACCCCTCCACTTT CATLPGQEASPLHF
- TRBJ2-2 TRBV29-1 - TGCAGCGTTGAGGCAGGGATAGGCACCGGGGAGCTGTTTTTT CSVEAGIGTGELFF
TRBD1 TRBJ2-4 TRBV5-1 few TGCGCCAGCAGCCAGGGACAGTCGGAAGACATTCAGTACTTC CASSQGQSEDIQYF
- TRBJ2-6 TRBV28 once TGTGCCAGCAGTTTTTCCGGGTTTGGGGCCAACGTCCTGACTTTC CASSFSGFGANVLTF
TRBD2 TRBJ2-5 TRBV7-2 - TGTGCCAGCAGCTGGCTAGCGGGGGGGCCACGCGGGGAGACCCAGTACTTC CASSWLAGGPRGETQYF